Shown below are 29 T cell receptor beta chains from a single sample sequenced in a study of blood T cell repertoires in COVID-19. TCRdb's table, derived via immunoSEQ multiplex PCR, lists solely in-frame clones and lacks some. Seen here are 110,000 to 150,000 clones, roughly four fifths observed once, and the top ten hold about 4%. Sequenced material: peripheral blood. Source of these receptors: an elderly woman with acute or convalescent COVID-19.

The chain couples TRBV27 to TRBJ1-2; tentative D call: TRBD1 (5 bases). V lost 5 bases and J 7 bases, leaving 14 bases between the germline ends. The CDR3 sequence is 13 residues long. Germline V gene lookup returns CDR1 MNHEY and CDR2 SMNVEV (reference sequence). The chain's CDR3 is CASSTGHPPGYTF. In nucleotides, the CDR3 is TGTGCCAGCAGTACCGGACACCCCCCTGGCTACACCTTC.

CDR3 sequence: CASSEGQGITYEQYF. The CDR3 coding sequence is TGTGCCAGCAGTGAAGGGCAGGGGATCACCTACGAGCAGTACTTC. The rearrangement joins TRBV2 to TRBJ2-7; D is perhaps TRBD1 (6 bases). V was shortened by 1 base and J by 2 bases, with 12 bases between the two germline ends. This CDR3 contains 15 residues. Germline V CDR1 and CDR2: SNHLY, FYNNEI. The whole variable domain, remainder taken from reference TRBV2 and TRBJ2-7, is EPEVTQTPSHQVTQMGQEVILRCVPISNHLYFYWYRQILGQKVEFLVSFYNNEISEKSEIFDDQFSVERPDGSNFTLKIRSTKLEDSAMYFCASSEGQGITYEQYFGPGTRLTVT.

The DNA of the CDR3 is TGCGCCAGCAGCCAAGAACCCCGGACAGGGACTTATGGCTACACCTTC. Encoded protein: CASSQEPRTGTYGYTF. J is TRBJ1-2 and V is TRBV4-1, with 8 bases aligning to TRBD1. V trimming: 0 bases; J trimming: 5 bases; junction bases outside the gene matches: 8. The CDR3 consists of 16 residues. CDR1 and CDR2 from the germline V gene are MGHRA and YSYEKL.

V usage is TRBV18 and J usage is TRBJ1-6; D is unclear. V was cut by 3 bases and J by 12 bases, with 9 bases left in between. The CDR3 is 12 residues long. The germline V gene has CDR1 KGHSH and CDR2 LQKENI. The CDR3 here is CASSPAELPLHF. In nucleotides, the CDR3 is TGTGCCAGCTCACCCGCGGAATTACCCCTCCACTTT. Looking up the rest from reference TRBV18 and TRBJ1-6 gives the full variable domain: NAGVMQNPRHLVRRRGQEARLRCSPMKGHSHVYWYRQLPEEGLKFMVYLQKENIIDESGMPKERFSAEFPKEGPSILRIQQVVRGDSAAYFCASSPAELPLHFGNGTRLTVT.

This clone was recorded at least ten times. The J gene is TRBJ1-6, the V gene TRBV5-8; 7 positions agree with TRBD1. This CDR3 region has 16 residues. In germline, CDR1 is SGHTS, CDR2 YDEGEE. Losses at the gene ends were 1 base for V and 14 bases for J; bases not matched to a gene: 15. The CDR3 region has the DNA TGTGCCAGCAGCTTGTTCCTGGGACAGTTGATCGGGTCCCTCCACTTT. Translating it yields CASSLFLGQLIGSLHF.

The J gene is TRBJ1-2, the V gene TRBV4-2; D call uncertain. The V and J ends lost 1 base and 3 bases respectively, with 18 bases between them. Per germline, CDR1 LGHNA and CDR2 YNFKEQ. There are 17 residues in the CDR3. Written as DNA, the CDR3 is TGTGCCAGCAGCCAAGTGAGGGTAGGGCACCCGGACTATGGCTACACCTTC. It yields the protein CASSQVRVGHPDYGYTF.

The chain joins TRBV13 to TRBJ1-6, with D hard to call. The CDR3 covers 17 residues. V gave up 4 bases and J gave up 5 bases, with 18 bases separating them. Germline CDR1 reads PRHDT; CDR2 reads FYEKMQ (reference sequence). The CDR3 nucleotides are TGTGCCAGCAGCTCCCTATCAGCGCTTGGAAATAATTCACCCCTCCACTTT. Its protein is CASSSLSALGNNSPLHF.

In DNA form, the CDR3 reads TGTGCCATCTCCCAGGGGGCGAATTCACCCCTCCACTTT. It yields the protein CAISQGANSPLHF. The chain has TRBV10-3 and TRBJ1-6, with TRBD1 matching over 8 bases. The CDR3 is 13 amino acids. The V gene end was trimmed by 8 bases and the J gene end by 7 bases; junction bases not matched to a gene: 4. Germline assignment: CDR1 ENHRY and CDR2 SYGVKD.

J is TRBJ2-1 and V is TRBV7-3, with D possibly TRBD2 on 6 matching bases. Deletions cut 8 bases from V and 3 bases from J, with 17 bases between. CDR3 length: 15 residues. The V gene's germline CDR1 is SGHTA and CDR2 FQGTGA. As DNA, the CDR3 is TGTGCCAGCCAGCTTGGTACGGGACTCTACAATGAGCAGTTCTTC. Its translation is CASQLGTGLYNEQFF.

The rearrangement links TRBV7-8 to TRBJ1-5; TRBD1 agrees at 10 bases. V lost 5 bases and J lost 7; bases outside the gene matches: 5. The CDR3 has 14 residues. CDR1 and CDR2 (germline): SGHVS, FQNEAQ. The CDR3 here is CASSPTGGRQPQHF. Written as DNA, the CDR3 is TGTGCCAGCAGCCCGACAGGGGGCCGACAGCCCCAGCATTTT.

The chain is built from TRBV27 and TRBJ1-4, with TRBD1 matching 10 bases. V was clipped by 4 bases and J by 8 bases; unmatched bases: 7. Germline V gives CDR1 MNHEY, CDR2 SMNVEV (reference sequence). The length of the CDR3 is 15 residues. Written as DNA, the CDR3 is TGTGCCAGCAGTTCCCCCGGGACAGGGGAGGAAAAACTGTTTTTT. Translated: CASSSPGTGEEKLFF.

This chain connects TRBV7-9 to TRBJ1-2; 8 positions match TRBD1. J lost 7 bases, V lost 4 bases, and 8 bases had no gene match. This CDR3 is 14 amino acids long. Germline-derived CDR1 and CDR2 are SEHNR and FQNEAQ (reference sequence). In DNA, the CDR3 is TGTGCCAGCAGCTCTAGGGCAGGGGGCCTTGGCTACACCTTC. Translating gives CASSSRAGGLGYTF. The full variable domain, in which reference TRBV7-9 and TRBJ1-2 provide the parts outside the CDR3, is DTGVSQNPRHKITKRGQNVTFRCDPISEHNRLYWYRQTLGQGPEFLTYFQNEAQLEKSRLLSDRFSAERPKGSFSTLEIQRTEQGDSAMYLCASSSRAGGLGYTFGSGTRLTVV.

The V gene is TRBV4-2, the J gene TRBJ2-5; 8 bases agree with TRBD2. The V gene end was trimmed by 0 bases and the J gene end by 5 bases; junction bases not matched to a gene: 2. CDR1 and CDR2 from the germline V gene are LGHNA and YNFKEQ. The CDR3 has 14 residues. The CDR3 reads CASSQETSVETQYF. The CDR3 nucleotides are TGTGCCAGCAGCCAAGAGACTAGCGTGGAGACCCAGTACTTC.

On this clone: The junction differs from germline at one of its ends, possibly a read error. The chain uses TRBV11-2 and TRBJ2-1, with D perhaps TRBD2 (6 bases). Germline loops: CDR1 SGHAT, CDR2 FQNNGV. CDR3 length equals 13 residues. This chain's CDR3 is CASSLELAREQFF. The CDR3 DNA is TGTGCCAGCAGCCTAGAACTAGCACGTGAGCAGTTCTTC.

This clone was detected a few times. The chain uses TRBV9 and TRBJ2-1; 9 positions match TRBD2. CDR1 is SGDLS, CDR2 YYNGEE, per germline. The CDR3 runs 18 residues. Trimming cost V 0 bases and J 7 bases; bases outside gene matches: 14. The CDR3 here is CASSVGFSGSPIQNEQFF. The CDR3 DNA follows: TGTGCCAGCAGCGTAGGGTTTAGCGGGAGCCCAATCCAAAATGAGCAGTTCTTC.

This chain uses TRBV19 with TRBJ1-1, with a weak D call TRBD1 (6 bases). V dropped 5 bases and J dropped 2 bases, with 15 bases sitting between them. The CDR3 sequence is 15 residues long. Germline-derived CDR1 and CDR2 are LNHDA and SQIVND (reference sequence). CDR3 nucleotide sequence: TGTGCCAGTAGTTCACGGACAGATTATAACACTGAAGCTTTCTTT. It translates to CASSSRTDYNTEAFF. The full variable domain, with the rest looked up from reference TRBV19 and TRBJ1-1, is DGGITQSPKYLFRKEGQNVTLSCEQNLNHDAMYWYRQDPGQGLRLIYYSQIVNDFQKGDIAEGYSVSREKKESFPLTVTSAQKNPTAFYLCASSSRTDYNTEAFFGQGTRLTVV.

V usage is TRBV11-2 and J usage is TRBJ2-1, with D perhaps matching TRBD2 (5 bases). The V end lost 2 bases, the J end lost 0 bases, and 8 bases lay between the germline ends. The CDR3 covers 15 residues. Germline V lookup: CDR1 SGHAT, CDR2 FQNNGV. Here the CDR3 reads CASSLRAGSYNEQFF. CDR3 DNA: TGTGCCAGCAGCTTACGGGCGGGCTCCTACAATGAGCAGTTCTTC.

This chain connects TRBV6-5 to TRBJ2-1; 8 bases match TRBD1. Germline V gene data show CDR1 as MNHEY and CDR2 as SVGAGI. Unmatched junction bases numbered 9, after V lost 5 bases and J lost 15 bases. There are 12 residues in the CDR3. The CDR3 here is CASSLTGGWRFF. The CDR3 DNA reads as TGTGCCAGCAGTCTTACAGGGGGTTGGCGGTTCTTC.

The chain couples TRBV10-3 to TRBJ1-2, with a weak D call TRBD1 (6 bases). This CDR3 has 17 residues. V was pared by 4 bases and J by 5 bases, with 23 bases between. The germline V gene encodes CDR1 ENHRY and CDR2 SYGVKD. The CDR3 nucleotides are TGTGCCATCAGTGCATCGGACAGTCAGCTATCGCTATATGGCTACACCTTC. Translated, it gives CAISASDSQLSLYGYTF.

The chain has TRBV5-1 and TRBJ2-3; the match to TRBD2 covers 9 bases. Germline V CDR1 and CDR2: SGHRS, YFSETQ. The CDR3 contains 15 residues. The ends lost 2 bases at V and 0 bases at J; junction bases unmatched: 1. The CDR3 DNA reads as TGCGCCAGCAGCTTAACTAGCGGGAGCACAGATACGCAGTATTTT. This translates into CASSLTSGSTDTQYF.

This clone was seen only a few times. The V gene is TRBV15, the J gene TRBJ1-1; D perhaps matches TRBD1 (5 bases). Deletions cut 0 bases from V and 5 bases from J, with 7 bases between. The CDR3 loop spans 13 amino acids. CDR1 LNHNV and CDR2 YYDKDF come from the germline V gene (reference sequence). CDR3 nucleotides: TGTGCCACCAGCAGAGAGGGGGGGACTGAAGCTTTCTTT. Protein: CATSREGGTEAFF.

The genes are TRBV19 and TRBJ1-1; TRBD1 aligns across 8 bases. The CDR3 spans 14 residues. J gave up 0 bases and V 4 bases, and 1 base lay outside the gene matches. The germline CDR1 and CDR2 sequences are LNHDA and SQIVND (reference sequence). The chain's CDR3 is CASSTRGLNTEAFF. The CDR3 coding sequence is TGTGCCAGTAGTACCAGGGGGCTGAACACTGAAGCTTTCTTT.

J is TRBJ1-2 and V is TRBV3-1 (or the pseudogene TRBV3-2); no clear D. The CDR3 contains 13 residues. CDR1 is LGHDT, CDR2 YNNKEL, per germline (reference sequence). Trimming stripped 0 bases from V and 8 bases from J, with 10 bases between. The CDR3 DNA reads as TGTGCCAGCAGCCAAGAGCGAGGCGGCGGCTACACCTTC. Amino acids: CASSQERGGGYTF.

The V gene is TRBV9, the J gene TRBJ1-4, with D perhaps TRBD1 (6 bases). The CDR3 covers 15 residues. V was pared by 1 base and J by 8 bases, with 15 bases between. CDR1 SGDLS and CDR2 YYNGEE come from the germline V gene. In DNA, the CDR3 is TGTGCCAGCAGCGTACAGGGGAAAGGGCGGGAAAAACTGTTTTTT. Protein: CASSVQGKGREKLFF.

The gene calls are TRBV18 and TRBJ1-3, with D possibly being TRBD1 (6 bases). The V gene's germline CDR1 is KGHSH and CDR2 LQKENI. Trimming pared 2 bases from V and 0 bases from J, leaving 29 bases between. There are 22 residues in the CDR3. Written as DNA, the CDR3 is TGTGCCAGCTCACCAATTCTAAAATGGACAGAAGACTCAATTTTCTCTGGAAACACCATATATTTT. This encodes CASSPILKWTEDSIFSGNTIYF.

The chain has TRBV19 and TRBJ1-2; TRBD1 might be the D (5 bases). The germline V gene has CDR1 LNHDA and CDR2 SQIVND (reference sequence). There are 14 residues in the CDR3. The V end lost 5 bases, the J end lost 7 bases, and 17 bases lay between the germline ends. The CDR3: CASSPRGQGAGYTF. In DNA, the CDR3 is TGTGCCAGTAGTCCCCGTGGGCAGGGTGCTGGCTACACCTTC.

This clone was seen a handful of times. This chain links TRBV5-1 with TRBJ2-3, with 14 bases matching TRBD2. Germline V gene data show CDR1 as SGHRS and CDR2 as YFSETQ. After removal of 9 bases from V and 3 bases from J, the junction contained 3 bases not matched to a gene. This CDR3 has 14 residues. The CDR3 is CATGTSGGTDTQYF. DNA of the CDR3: TGCGCCACCGGGACTAGCGGGGGTACAGATACGCAGTATTTT.

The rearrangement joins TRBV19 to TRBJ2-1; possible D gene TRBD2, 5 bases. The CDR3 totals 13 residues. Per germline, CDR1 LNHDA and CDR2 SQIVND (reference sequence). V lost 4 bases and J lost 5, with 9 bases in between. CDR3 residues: CASSKWEHNEQFF. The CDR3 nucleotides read TGTGCCAGTAGTAAGTGGGAGCACAATGAGCAGTTCTTC.

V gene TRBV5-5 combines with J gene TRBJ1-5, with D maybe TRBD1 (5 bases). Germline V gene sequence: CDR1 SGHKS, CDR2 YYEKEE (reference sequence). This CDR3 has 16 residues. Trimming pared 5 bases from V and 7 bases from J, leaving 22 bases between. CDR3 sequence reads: CASSPRPIGARQPQHF. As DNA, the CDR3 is TGTGCCAGCAGTCCTCGCCCCATAGGGGCGCGACAGCCCCAGCATTTT.